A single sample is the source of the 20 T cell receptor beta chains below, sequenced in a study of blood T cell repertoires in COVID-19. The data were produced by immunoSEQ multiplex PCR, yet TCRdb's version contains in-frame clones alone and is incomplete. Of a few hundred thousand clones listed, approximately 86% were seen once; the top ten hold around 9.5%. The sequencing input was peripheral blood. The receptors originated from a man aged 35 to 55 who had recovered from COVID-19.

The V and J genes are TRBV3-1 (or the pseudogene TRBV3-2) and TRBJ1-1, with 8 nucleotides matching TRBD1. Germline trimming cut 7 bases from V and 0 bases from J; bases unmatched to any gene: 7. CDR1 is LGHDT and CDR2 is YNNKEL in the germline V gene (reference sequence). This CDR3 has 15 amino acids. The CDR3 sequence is CASTRLDRVNTEAFF. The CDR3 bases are TGTGCCAGCACAAGATTGGACAGGGTGAACACTGAAGCTTTCTTT.

CDR3 sequence: CASSGPGGPYEQYF. DNA of the CDR3: TGTGCCAGCAGCGGCCCGGGGGGTCCCTACGAGCAGTACTTC. This chain uses TRBV7-8 with TRBJ2-7; 7 positions agree with TRBD2. This CDR3 has 14 amino acids. Germline trimming cut 5 bases from V and 2 bases from J; bases unmatched to any gene: 6. Per germline, CDR1 SGHVS and CDR2 FQNEAQ.

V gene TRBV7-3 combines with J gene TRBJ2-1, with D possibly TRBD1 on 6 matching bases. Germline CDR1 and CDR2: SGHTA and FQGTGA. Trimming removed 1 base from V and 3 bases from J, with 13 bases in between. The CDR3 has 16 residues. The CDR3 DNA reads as TGTGCCAGCAGCTTAAAGGTGGGGGCCTTCTACAATGAGCAGTTCTTC. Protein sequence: CASSLKVGAFYNEQFF.

CDR3 loop: CASSPGLRGRNTEAFF. The DNA for the CDR3 is TGTGCCAGCTCACCAGGGTTGAGAGGGAGGAACACTGAAGCTTTCTTT. The gene calls are TRBV18 and TRBJ1-1; D unresolved. There are 16 residues in the CDR3. CDR1 and CDR2 from the germline V gene are KGHSH and LQKENI. V was pared by 2 bases and J by 1 base, with 14 bases between.

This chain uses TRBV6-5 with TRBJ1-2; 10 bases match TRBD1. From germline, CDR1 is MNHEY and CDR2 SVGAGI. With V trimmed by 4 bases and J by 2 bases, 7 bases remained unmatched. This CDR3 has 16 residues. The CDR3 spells CASSSARDRGNYGYTF. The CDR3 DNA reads TGTGCCAGCAGTTCCGCCCGGGACAGGGGAAACTATGGCTACACCTTC.

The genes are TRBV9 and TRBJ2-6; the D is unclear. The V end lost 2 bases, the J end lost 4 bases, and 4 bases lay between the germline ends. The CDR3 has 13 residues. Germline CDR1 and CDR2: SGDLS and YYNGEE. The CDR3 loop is CASSVSGANVLTF. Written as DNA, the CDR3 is TGTGCCAGCAGCGTCTCGGGGGCCAACGTCCTGACTTTC.

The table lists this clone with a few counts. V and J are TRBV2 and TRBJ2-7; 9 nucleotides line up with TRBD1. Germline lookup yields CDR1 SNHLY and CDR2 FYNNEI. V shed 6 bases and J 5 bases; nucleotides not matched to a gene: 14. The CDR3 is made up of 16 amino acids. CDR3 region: CASRQDWGQGPNEQYF. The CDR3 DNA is TGTGCCAGCAGGCAAGACTGGGGACAGGGTCCGAACGAGCAGTACTTC.

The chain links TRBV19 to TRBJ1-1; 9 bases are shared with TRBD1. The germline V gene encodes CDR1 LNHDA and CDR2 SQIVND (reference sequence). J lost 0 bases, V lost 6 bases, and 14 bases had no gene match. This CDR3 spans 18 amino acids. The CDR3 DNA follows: TGTGCCAGTAGCATATTATCCGGGACAGGGAGGGTGAACACTGAAGCTTTCTTT. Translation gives CASSILSGTGRVNTEAFF.

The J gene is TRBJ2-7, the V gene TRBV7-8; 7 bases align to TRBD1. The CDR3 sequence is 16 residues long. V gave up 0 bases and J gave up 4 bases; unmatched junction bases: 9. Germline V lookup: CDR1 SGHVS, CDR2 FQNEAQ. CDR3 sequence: CASSLALAGGFYEQYF. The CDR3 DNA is TGTGCCAGCAGCTTAGCGCTAGCAGGGGGTTTTTACGAGCAGTACTTC.

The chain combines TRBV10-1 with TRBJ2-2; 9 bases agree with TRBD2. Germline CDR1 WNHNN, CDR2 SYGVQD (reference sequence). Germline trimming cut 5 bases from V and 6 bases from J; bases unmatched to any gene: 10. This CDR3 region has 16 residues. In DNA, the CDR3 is TGCGCCAGCAGTATTGGGCGGGAGGGCCTCGCCGGGGAGCTGTTTTTT. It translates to CASSIGREGLAGELFF.

The CDR3 protein is CATSDLLQVQYF. For the CDR3, the DNA is TGTGCCACCAGTGATTTGCTGCAGGTGCAGTATTTT. The chain joins TRBV24-1 to TRBJ2-3, with D unclear. The germline V gene has CDR1 KGHDR and CDR2 SFDVKD. V dropped 0 bases and J dropped 11 bases, with 8 bases sitting between them. CDR3 length equals 12 residues.

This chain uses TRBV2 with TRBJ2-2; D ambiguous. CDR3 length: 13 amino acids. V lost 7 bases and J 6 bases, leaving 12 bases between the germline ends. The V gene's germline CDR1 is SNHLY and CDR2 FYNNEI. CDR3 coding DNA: TGTGCCAGCACCCTACTCAGCGCCGGGGAGCTGTTTTTT. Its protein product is CASTLLSAGELFF.

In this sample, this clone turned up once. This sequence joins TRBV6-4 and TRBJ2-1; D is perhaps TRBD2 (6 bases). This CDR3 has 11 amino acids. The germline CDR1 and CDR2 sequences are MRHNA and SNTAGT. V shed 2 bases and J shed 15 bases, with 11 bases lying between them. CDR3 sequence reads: CASSDLGLLFF. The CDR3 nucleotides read TGTGCCAGCAGTGACCTGGGACTTTTGTTCTTC.

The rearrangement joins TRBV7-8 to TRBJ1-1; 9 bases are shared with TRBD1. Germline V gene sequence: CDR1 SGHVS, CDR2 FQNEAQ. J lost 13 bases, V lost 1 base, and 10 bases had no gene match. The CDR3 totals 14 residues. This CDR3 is CASSLVGGTGKVFF. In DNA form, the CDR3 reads TGTGCCAGCAGCTTAGTAGGAGGGACAGGGAAGGTTTTCTTT.

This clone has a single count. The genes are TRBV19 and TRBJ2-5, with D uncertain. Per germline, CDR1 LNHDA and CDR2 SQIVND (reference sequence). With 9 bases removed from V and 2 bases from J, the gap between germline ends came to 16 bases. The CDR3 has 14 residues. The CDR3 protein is CASRQSPGQETQYF. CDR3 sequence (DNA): TGTGCCAGCCGCCAATCCCCAGGACAAGAGACCCAGTACTTC.

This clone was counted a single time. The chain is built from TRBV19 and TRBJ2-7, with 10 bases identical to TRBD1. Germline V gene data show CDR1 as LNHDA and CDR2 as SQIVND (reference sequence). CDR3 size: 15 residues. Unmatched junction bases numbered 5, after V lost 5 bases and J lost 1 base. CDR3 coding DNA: TGTGCCAGTAGTTTTGGACAGGGGGTTTCCTACGAGCAGTACTTC. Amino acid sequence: CASSFGQGVSYEQYF.

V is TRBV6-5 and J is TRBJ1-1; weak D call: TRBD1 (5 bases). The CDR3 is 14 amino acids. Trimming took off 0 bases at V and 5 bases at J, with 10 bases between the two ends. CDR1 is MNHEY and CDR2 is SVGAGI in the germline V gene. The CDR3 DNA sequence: TGTGCCAGCAGTTACTCAAGAAGGGGAACTGAAGCTTTCTTT. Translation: CASSYSRRGTEAFF.

For the CDR3, the DNA is TGTGCCAGCACCAGACTAGCGGGAGGGCTCGAGCAGTACTTC. Protein sequence: CASTRLAGGLEQYF. The chain employs TRBV3-1 (or the pseudogene TRBV3-2) and TRBJ2-7; 14 bases match TRBD2. The ends lost 7 bases at V and 6 bases at J; junction bases unmatched: 5. CDR1 LGHDT and CDR2 YNNKEL come from the germline V gene (reference sequence). The CDR3 totals 14 residues.

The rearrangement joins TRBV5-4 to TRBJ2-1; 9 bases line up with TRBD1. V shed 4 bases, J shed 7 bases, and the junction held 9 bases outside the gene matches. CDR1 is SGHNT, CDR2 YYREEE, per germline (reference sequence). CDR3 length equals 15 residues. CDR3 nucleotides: TGTGCCAGCAGCACGTGGGGACAGGGAACAAATGAGCAGTTCTTC. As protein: CASSTWGQGTNEQFF.

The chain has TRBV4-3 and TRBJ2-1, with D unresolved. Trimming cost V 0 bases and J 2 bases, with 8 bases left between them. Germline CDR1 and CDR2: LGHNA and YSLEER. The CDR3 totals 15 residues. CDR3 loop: CASSQEIGAYNEQFF. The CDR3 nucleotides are TGCGCCAGCAGCCAAGAGATTGGAGCCTACAATGAGCAGTTCTTC.